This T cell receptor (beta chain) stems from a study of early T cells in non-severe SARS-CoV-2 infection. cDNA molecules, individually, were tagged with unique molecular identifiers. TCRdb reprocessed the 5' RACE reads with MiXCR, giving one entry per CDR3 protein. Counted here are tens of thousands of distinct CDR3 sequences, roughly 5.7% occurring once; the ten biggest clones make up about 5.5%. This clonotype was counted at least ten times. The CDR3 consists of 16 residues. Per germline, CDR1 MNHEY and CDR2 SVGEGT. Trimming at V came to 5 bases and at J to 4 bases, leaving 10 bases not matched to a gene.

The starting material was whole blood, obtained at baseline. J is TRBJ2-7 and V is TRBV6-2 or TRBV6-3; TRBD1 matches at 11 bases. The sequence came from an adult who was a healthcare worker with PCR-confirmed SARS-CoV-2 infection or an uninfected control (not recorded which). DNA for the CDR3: TGTGCCAGCAGTACTACCCCAGGGACAGGGGGATACGAGCAGTACGTC. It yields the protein CASSTTPGTGGYEQYV.